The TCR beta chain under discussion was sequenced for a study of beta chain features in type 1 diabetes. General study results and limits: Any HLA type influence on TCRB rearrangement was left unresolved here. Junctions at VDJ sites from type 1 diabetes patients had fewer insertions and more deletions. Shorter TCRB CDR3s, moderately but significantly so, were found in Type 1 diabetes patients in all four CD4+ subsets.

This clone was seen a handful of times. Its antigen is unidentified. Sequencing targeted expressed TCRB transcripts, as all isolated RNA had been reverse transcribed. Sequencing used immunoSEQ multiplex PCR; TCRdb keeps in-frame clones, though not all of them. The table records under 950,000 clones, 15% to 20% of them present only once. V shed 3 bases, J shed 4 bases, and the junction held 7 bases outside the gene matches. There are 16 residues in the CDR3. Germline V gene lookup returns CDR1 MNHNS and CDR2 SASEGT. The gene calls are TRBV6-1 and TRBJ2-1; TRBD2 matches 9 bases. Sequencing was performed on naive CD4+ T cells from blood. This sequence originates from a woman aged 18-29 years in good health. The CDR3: CASSDSGSKAYNEQFF. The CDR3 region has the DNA TGTGCCAGCAGTGATAGCGGGAGCAAGGCGTACAATGAGCAGTTCTTC.